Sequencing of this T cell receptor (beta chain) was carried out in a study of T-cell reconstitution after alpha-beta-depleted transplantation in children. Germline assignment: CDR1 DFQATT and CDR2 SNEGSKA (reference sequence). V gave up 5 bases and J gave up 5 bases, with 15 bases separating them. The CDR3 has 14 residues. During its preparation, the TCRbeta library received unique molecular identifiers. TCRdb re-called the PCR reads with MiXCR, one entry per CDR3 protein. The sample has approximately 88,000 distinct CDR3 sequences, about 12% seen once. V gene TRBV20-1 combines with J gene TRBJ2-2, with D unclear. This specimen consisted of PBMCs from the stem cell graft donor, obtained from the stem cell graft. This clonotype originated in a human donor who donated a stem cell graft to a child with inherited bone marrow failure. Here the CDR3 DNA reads TGCAGTGCTCTGGACCTCGTAAGGACCGGGGAGCTGTTTTTT. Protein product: CSALDLVRTGELFF.